A selection of T cell receptor beta chains follows, all from one sample in a study of identical twins. TCRdb processed the 5' RACE reads anew with MiXCR; each CDR3 protein has one entry. Altogether about 520,000 distinct CDR3 sequences are present, 20% to 25% being singletons, with the ten largest covering about 0.91%. The data were also submitted as part of a second study, on T cells expressing NK-cell markers.

Sequencing used CD4+ T cells sorted from blood. These receptors were obtained from a woman aged 18-30 years in good health. CDR3s include the opening cysteine and the closing phenylalanine or tryptophan. Each record gives: J gene, clone size, D gene, V gene, CDR3 protein, CDR3 DNA. The D gene is left open where the match is weak. Some rows have no size entry. The others give once, few or many, or a class for an expanded clone.

>TRBJ2-3|many|TRBD2|TRBV7-2
CASSLAPSGSTDTQYF
TGTGCCAGCAGCTTAGCGCCCAGCGGGAGTACAGATACGCAGTATTTT
>TRBJ2-1|-|TRBD2|TRBV20-1
CSAKRRGLAGHNEQFF
TGCAGTGCGAAAAGACGGGGACTAGCGGGTCACAATGAGCAGTTCTTC
>TRBJ1-5|-|-|TRBV11-2
CASSLSLDQPQHF
TGTGCCAGCAGCTTGAGCCTCGATCAGCCCCAGCATTTT
>TRBJ2-5|-|TRBD2|TRBV7-2
CASSFGAGGVETQYF
TGTGCCAGCAGCTTTGGAGCGGGGGGGGTGGAGACCCAGTACTTC
>TRBJ1-5|-|-|TRBV4-2
CASSPHPGGNQPQHF
TGTGCCAGCAGTCCCCACCCAGGGGGCAATCAGCCCCAGCATTTT
>TRBJ1-4|few|-|TRBV29-1
CSAAGLSEKLFF
TGCAGCGCCGCGGGACTCAGTGAAAAACTGTTTTTT
>TRBJ2-7|once|TRBD2|TRBV25-1
CASRLAGGKEQYF
TGTGCCAGCAGGCTAGCGGGAGGTAAAGAGCAGTACTTC
>TRBJ1-5|few|-|TRBV5-1
CASSTHNQPQHF
TGCGCCAGCAGCACACACAATCAGCCCCAGCATTTT
>TRBJ2-7|-|-|TRBV4-3
CASSQDGGRRNEQYF
TGCGCCAGCAGCCAAGATGGGGGCCGCAGGAACGAGCAGTACTTC
>TRBJ2-7|many|-|TRBV4-3
CASSQDRRQYEQYF
TGCGCCAGCAGCCAAGACAGGCGTCAATACGAGCAGTACTTC
>TRBJ1-1|-|-|TRBV10-3
CAIKMHTEAFF
TGTGCCATCAAGATGCACACTGAAGCTTTCTTT
>TRBJ1-2|-|TRBD1|TRBV6-1
CASSGTGGVYGYTF
TGTGCCAGCAGTGGGACAGGGGGAGTCTATGGCTACACCTTC
>TRBJ2-1|-|-|TRBV27
CASTPGPPWVNEQFF
TGTGCCAGCACCCCGGGCCCGCCGTGGGTGAATGAGCAGTTCTTC
>TRBJ2-1|once|TRBD2|TRBV5-1
CASSLAPSGGANEQFF
TGCGCCAGCAGCTTGGCCCCTAGCGGGGGGGCCAATGAGCAGTTCTTC
>TRBJ1-1|few|-|TRBV7-9
CASSLTGGRTEAFF
TGTGCCAGCAGCTTAACAGGAGGGAGAACTGAAGCTTTCTTT
>TRBJ1-5|many|TRBD1|TRBV20-1
CSARRGPSNQPQHF
TGCAGTGCTAGGAGGGGGCCTAGCAATCAGCCCCAGCATTTT
>TRBJ1-4|few|-|TRBV5-1
CASTPRGGLGEKLFF
TGCGCCAGCACCCCCCGGGGGGGCCTGGGTGAAAAACTGTTTTTT
>TRBJ1-6|-|-|TRBV12-3/TRBV12-4
CASTANRALNSPLHF
TGTGCCAGCACCGCAAACAGAGCGCTTAATTCACCCCTCCACTTT
>TRBJ1-2|few|-|TRBV3-1
CASSQDVWGIGYTF
TGTGCCAGCAGCCAAGATGTATGGGGTATCGGCTACACCTTC
>TRBJ2-1|-|TRBD2|TRBV10-3
CALRTSGGDEQFF
TGTGCCCTGAGGACTAGCGGAGGGGATGAGCAGTTCTTC
>TRBJ1-5|-|-|TRBV5-1
CASNPRTNRIHQPQHF
TGCGCCAGCAACCCTCGGACCAACAGGATACATCAGCCCCAGCATTTT
>TRBJ2-7|-|TRBD1|TRBV28
CASRKDRANYEQYF
TGTGCCAGCAGGAAAGACAGGGCGAACTACGAGCAGTACTTC
>TRBJ1-6|-|-|TRBV6-5
CASSQARSPLHF
TGTGCCAGCAGTCAGGCCAGGTCACCCCTCCACTTT
>TRBJ2-1|-|-|TRBV5-8
CASSPDSDEQFF
TGTGCCAGCAGCCCTGACTCTGATGAGCAGTTCTTC
>TRBJ1-2|-|-|TRBV20-1
CSARIGVNYGYTF
TGCAGTGCTAGGATAGGGGTTAACTATGGCTACACCTTC
>TRBJ1-1|-|-|TRBV12-3/TRBV12-4
CASSLIREGNTEAFF
TGTGCCAGCAGTTTAATTCGGGAGGGTAACACTGAAGCTTTCTTT
>TRBJ2-3|-|TRBD2|TRBV20-1
CSANHGGVAGDTQYF
TGCAGTGCTAACCACGGGGGGGTAGCGGGAGATACGCAGTATTTT
>TRBJ2-7|-|-|TRBV7-2
CASSPRQTLLRGQYF
TGTGCCAGCAGCCCGCGACAGACCCTCCTACGAGGGCAGTACTTC
>TRBJ2-2|few|-|TRBV12-3/TRBV12-4
CASRHNTGELFF
TGTGCCAGCAGGCATAACACCGGGGAGCTGTTTTTT
>TRBJ2-5|-|-|TRBV6-5
CASSYDGGTQETQYF
TGTGCCAGCAGTTACGACGGAGGTACCCAAGAGACCCAGTACTTC